A selection of T cell receptor beta chains follows, all from one sample in a study of immune cell composition in non-small cell lung cancer. Produced via immunoSEQ multiplex PCR; TCRdb's table is partial and in-frame only. The sample has approximately 1,300 clones; less than 90% are singletons. Sequences were obtained from lung tumor tissue. These receptors came from a human donor with non-small cell lung cancer. Both conserved end residues are part of each CDR3. Each record gives: J gene, D gene, V gene, clone size, CDR3 DNA, CDR3 protein. D genes are given only for firm matches. Expanded clones are given a class, and other clones once, few, many or no size at all.

j_gene: TRBJ1-2; d_gene: TRBD1; v_gene: TRBV11-3; abundance: NA; CDR3nt: TGTGCCAGCAGCCCGGACAGGGGCTATGGCTACACCTTC; CDR3aa: CASSPDRGYGYTF
j_gene: TRBJ1-6; d_gene: NA; v_gene: TRBV7-2; abundance: NA; CDR3nt: TGTGCCAGCAGCTTAGTCCAGGGGCGGTCACCCCTCCACTTT; CDR3aa: CASSLVQGRSPLHF
j_gene: TRBJ1-5; d_gene: NA; v_gene: TRBV5-6; abundance: NA; CDR3nt: TGTGCCAGCAGCCCCGGGTGGAATCAGCCCCAGCATTTT; CDR3aa: CASSPGWNQPQHF
j_gene: TRBJ2-4; d_gene: NA; v_gene: TRBV2; abundance: NA; CDR3nt: TGTGCCAGCACCCCAAATCCAGCCAAAAACATTCAGTACTTC; CDR3aa: CASTPNPAKNIQYF
j_gene: TRBJ1-3; d_gene: TRBD1; v_gene: TRBV19; abundance: large; CDR3nt: TGTGCCAGTACTCCTCAGGGGGCACTGTTTGGAAACACCATATATTTT; CDR3aa: CASTPQGALFGNTIYF
j_gene: TRBJ2-7; d_gene: TRBD1; v_gene: TRBV7-9; abundance: NA; CDR3nt: TGTGCCAGCAGCTTCCCGGACAGGTACGAGCAGTACTTC; CDR3aa: CASSFPDRYEQYF
j_gene: TRBJ1-6; d_gene: TRBD1; v_gene: TRBV4-3; abundance: NA; CDR3nt: TGCGCCAGCAGCCAAGAGGGGGGACAGTTCTATAATTCACCCCTCCACTTT; CDR3aa: CASSQEGGQFYNSPLHF
j_gene: TRBJ2-3; d_gene: NA; v_gene: TRBV15; abundance: NA; CDR3nt: TGTGCCACCAGCAGAGGAGACAGTAGTACGCAGTATTTT; CDR3aa: CATSRGDSSTQYF
j_gene: TRBJ1-1; d_gene: NA; v_gene: TRBV28; abundance: NA; CDR3nt: TGTGCCAGCAGTTTCCAAACAGGAACAAGGGCTGAAGCTTTCTTT; CDR3aa: CASSFQTGTRAEAFF
j_gene: TRBJ1-3; d_gene: TRBD1; v_gene: TRBV2; abundance: NA; CDR3nt: TGTGCCAGCAGAGCCGGGACAGGGGGTTACCTCTCTGGAAACACCATATATTTT; CDR3aa: CASRAGTGGYLSGNTIYF
j_gene: TRBJ2-3; d_gene: NA; v_gene: TRBV11-3; abundance: NA; CDR3nt: TGTGCCAGCAGCTTAGATGGCCAAATACCCACAGATACGCAGTATTTT; CDR3aa: CASSLDGQIPTDTQYF
j_gene: TRBJ2-4; d_gene: TRBD2; v_gene: TRBV6-5; abundance: NA; CDR3nt: TGTGCCAGCAGCCGACTAGCTCTCGGGGACATTCAGTACTTC; CDR3aa: CASSRLALGDIQYF
j_gene: TRBJ1-2; d_gene: NA; v_gene: TRBV10-3; abundance: NA; CDR3nt: TGTGCCATCAGTGAGGGGGCAGATGGCTACACCTTC; CDR3aa: CAISEGADGYTF
j_gene: TRBJ2-2; d_gene: NA; v_gene: TRBV7-6; abundance: NA; CDR3nt: TGTGCCAGCAGCTTGACAGGGAACACCGGGGAGCTGTTTTTT; CDR3aa: CASSLTGNTGELFF
j_gene: TRBJ1-6; d_gene: NA; v_gene: TRBV7-9; abundance: NA; CDR3nt: TGTGCCAGCAGCTTAGCACAGGGCCTGGGGTCCCTCCACTTT; CDR3aa: CASSLAQGLGSLHF
j_gene: TRBJ1-1; d_gene: NA; v_gene: TRBV7-3; abundance: NA; CDR3nt: TGTGCCAGCACCTTCCGGACAATTGAAACCACTGAAGCTTTCTTT; CDR3aa: CASTFRTIETTEAFF
j_gene: TRBJ2-7; d_gene: NA; v_gene: TRBV7-3; abundance: NA; CDR3nt: TGTGCCAGCAGCTTAGGCCGCACCTACGAGCAGTACTTC; CDR3aa: CASSLGRTYEQYF
j_gene: TRBJ2-7; d_gene: TRBD1; v_gene: TRBV19; abundance: NA; CDR3nt: TGTGCCAGTAGTGTTCCGGGACAGGGTATTCGCGAGCAGTACTTC; CDR3aa: CASSVPGQGIREQYF
j_gene: TRBJ1-4; d_gene: TRBD1; v_gene: TRBV6-6; abundance: NA; CDR3nt: TGTGCCAGCACCCGGACAGGGGGAAATGAAAAACTGTTTTTT; CDR3aa: CASTRTGGNEKLFF
j_gene: TRBJ2-7; d_gene: NA; v_gene: TRBV28; abundance: NA; CDR3nt: TGTGCCAGTTTTACGGGGATTGGGGGCGGGTACGAGCAGTACTTC; CDR3aa: CASFTGIGGGYEQYF
j_gene: TRBJ2-7; d_gene: TRBD1; v_gene: TRBV6-6; abundance: NA; CDR3nt: TGTGCCAGCAGATTGACAGGGGGTGACGAGCAGTACTTC; CDR3aa: CASRLTGGDEQYF
j_gene: TRBJ1-5; d_gene: NA; v_gene: TRBV19; abundance: once; CDR3nt: TGTGCCAGTAGTATAGCGTGGGGGGGCAATCAGCCCCAGCATTTT; CDR3aa: CASSIAWGGNQPQHF
j_gene: TRBJ1-3; d_gene: NA; v_gene: TRBV7-2; abundance: NA; CDR3nt: TGTGCCAGCAGCTTAGGGCGGGGTGGTGGAAACACCATATATTTT; CDR3aa: CASSLGRGGGNTIYF
j_gene: TRBJ2-2; d_gene: TRBD2; v_gene: TRBV4-1; abundance: NA; CDR3nt: TGCGCCAGCAGTCTGACTAGCGGGAGTTTCACCGGGGAGCTGTTTTTT; CDR3aa: CASSLTSGSFTGELFF
j_gene: TRBJ2-5; d_gene: NA; v_gene: TRBV11-3; abundance: NA; CDR3nt: TGTGCCAGCAGCTTAGAGGAGGGCAGCGAGACCCAGTACTTC; CDR3aa: CASSLEEGSETQYF
j_gene: TRBJ2-5; d_gene: TRBD2; v_gene: TRBV5-1; abundance: few; CDR3nt: TGCGCCAGCAGCTTGTCAGGCGGGAGGGAAGAGACCCAGTACTTC; CDR3aa: CASSLSGGREETQYF
j_gene: TRBJ1-1; d_gene: TRBD1; v_gene: TRBV7-2; abundance: once; CDR3nt: TGTGCCAGCAAGGACAGGGTCAACACTGAAGCTTTCTTT; CDR3aa: CASKDRVNTEAFF
j_gene: TRBJ2-1; d_gene: TRBD1; v_gene: TRBV2; abundance: NA; CDR3nt: TGTGCCAGCAGTGAGATAGGGGGCAAGTGGAATGAGCAGTTCTTC; CDR3aa: CASSEIGGKWNEQFF
j_gene: TRBJ1-1; d_gene: NA; v_gene: TRBV27; abundance: NA; CDR3nt: TGTGCCAGCAGGGCGGAGTTTTCACTTGAAGCTTTCTTT; CDR3aa: CASRAEFSLEAFF
j_gene: TRBJ2-6; d_gene: NA; v_gene: TRBV5-4; abundance: NA; CDR3nt: TGTGCCAGCAGCTTGCCCGGACTCTCTGGGGCCAACGTCCTGACTTTC; CDR3aa: CASSLPGLSGANVLTF
j_gene: TRBJ2-7; d_gene: TRBD2; v_gene: TRBV28; abundance: NA; CDR3nt: TGTGCCAGTCGTTCGTCTTCTAGCGGGAGATGGTACGAGCAGTACTTC; CDR3aa: CASRSSSSGRWYEQYF
j_gene: TRBJ1-4; d_gene: NA; v_gene: TRBV2; abundance: NA; CDR3nt: TGTGCCAGCAGAGCGGGACATGGACCGGAAAAACTGTTTTTT; CDR3aa: CASRAGHGPEKLFF
j_gene: TRBJ1-5; d_gene: TRBD1; v_gene: TRBV27; abundance: NA; CDR3nt: TGTGCCAGCAGTAGGACAGGGGACCCAAAGAATCAGCCCCAGCATTTT; CDR3aa: CASSRTGDPKNQPQHF
j_gene: TRBJ1-5; d_gene: NA; v_gene: TRBV7-9; abundance: NA; CDR3nt: TGTGCCAGCAGCTCCGGCCAGGGCTCACCGCCCCAGCATTTT; CDR3aa: CASSSGQGSPPQHF
j_gene: TRBJ1-1; d_gene: NA; v_gene: TRBV7-2; abundance: NA; CDR3nt: TGTGCCAGCAGCTTAAAGCGGGACACCGAAGCTTTCTTT; CDR3aa: CASSLKRDTEAFF
j_gene: TRBJ2-4; d_gene: TRBD1; v_gene: TRBV5-4; abundance: NA; CDR3nt: TGTGCCAGCAGCGTGGGGGACAGGGTTCGAGACATTCAGTACTTC; CDR3aa: CASSVGDRVRDIQYF
j_gene: TRBJ2-2; d_gene: NA; v_gene: TRBV25-1; abundance: NA; CDR3nt: TGTGCCAGCAGGAGGGTAAACACCGGGGAGCTGTTTTTT; CDR3aa: CASRRVNTGELFF
j_gene: TRBJ2-1; d_gene: TRBD2; v_gene: TRBV15; abundance: NA; CDR3nt: TGTGCCACCAGCAGGGGACTAGCGTACAATGAGCAGTTCTTC; CDR3aa: CATSRGLAYNEQFF
j_gene: TRBJ2-2; d_gene: NA; v_gene: TRBV19; abundance: NA; CDR3nt: TGTGCCAGTATGGTTCAGCGGGCTTACACCGGGGAGCTGTTTTTT; CDR3aa: CASMVQRAYTGELFF
j_gene: TRBJ1-1; d_gene: TRBD1; v_gene: TRBV6-4; abundance: once; CDR3nt: TGTGCCAGCAGCGCCGGGACAGGGCTGGGGACTGAAGCTTTCTTT; CDR3aa: CASSAGTGLGTEAFF
j_gene: TRBJ2-3; d_gene: TRBD2; v_gene: TRBV4-3; abundance: NA; CDR3nt: TGCGCCAGCAGCCAGTTCGCTCAGCGGGAGAAACATACGCAGTATTTT; CDR3aa: CASSQFAQREKHTQYF
j_gene: TRBJ1-3; d_gene: TRBD1; v_gene: TRBV29-1; abundance: once; CDR3nt: TGCAGCGTCGAGTGGCAGGGGGCTCGAAACACCATATATTTT; CDR3aa: CSVEWQGARNTIYF
j_gene: TRBJ2-7; d_gene: TRBD2; v_gene: TRBV19; abundance: NA; CDR3nt: TGTGCCAGTAGTATCTCAGCGGGAGGGCCGAACGAGCAGTACTTC; CDR3aa: CASSISAGGPNEQYF
j_gene: TRBJ2-1; d_gene: TRBD2; v_gene: TRBV5-8; abundance: NA; CDR3nt: TGTGCCAGCAGCTTCCTAGCGGGAAACGTTGAGCAGTTCTTC; CDR3aa: CASSFLAGNVEQFF
j_gene: TRBJ1-2; d_gene: TRBD1; v_gene: TRBV2; abundance: NA; CDR3nt: TGTGCCAGCCTCCCCGGGACAGGGGGCTATGGCTACACCTTC; CDR3aa: CASLPGTGGYGYTF
j_gene: TRBJ1-1; d_gene: NA; v_gene: TRBV5-1; abundance: NA; CDR3nt: TGCGCCAGCAGCTATAACCGGGGTAATGATAATGAAGCTTTCTTT; CDR3aa: CASSYNRGNDNEAFF
j_gene: TRBJ2-1; d_gene: NA; v_gene: TRBV13; abundance: NA; CDR3nt: TGTGCCAGCAGCTTAAAACTAGGGTCCTACAATGAGCAGTTCTTC; CDR3aa: CASSLKLGSYNEQFF
j_gene: TRBJ1-5; d_gene: NA; v_gene: TRBV21-1; abundance: NA; CDR3nt: TGTGCCAGCAGTGGGAGGCCTGACAATCAGCCCCAGCATTTT; CDR3aa: CASSGRPDNQPQHF
j_gene: TRBJ2-2; d_gene: NA; v_gene: TRBV7-2; abundance: NA; CDR3nt: TGTGCCAGCAGCCAAAGGAGCGTGTCAACCGGGGAGCTGTTTTTT; CDR3aa: CASSQRSVSTGELFF
j_gene: TRBJ1-2; d_gene: NA; v_gene: TRBV10-3; abundance: few; CDR3nt: TGTGCCATCAGTGAGGGGGCGGATGGCTACACCTTC; CDR3aa: CAISEGADGYTF